Listed below are T cell receptor beta chains from one sample, sequenced in a study of blood T cells in healthy people across ages. Each CDR3 protein is one row after TCRdb ran MiXCR on the 5' RACE reads. The sample shows 920,000 or so distinct CDR3 sequences, 40% to 50% of them seen only once. The sample was blood. Receptors originate from a woman aged 60-75 years in good health. The CDR3 runs from the conserved cysteine through the conserved F or W. Fields, in order: J gene, clone size, V gene, CDR3 protein. Clone size is stated in some rows and not others, as once, few, many or a class when expanded.

TRBJ2-3 - TRBV15 CATSREPPGTNTDTQYF
TRBJ1-1 few TRBV5-5 CASRGDRVVAEAFF
TRBJ2-5 few TRBV9 CASSVQGAPETQYF
TRBJ2-1 - TRBV14 CASSPMGRGDEQFF
TRBJ1-1 - TRBV6-6 CASSLIADRNTEAFF
TRBJ1-2 - TRBV30 CAWTWEGVYTF
TRBJ2-7 - TRBV18 CASSPRGAELHEQYF
TRBJ2-5 - TRBV29-1 CSTRKDPGGETQYF
TRBJ2-2 - TRBV29-1 CSVERRGELFF
TRBJ2-3 - TRBV2 CASKSGLDSTDTQYF
TRBJ1-5 - TRBV5-1 CASSLMSGGGQPQHF
TRBJ2-3 - TRBV29-1 CSVEDYTDTQYF
TRBJ2-4 - TRBV28 CASSLGTNGVQNIQYF
TRBJ2-7 - TRBV11-2 CASSLGGSGRPISYEQYF
TRBJ2-7 few TRBV5-1 CASSLAAGGHQPYEQYF
TRBJ2-1 - TRBV3-1 CASALGASYNEQFF
TRBJ2-2 - TRBV9 CASSRTSGRGGELFF
TRBJ2-1 - TRBV10-3 CAISVSIGTSRNNEQFF
TRBJ2-5 - TRBV6-6 CASSPPRTGLRQTQYF
TRBJ2-7 - TRBV2 CASSTTGDGSYEQYF
TRBJ1-1 - TRBV6-5 CASSFVGSRTEAFF
TRBJ2-1 - TRBV18 CASSPPIRGEQFF
TRBJ2-5 few TRBV3-1 CASRGKTGRKETQYF
TRBJ2-3 - TRBV5-1 CASSLQTAGVDTQYF
TRBJ2-5 few TRBV28 CASSWGSGKQETQYF
TRBJ2-7 once TRBV29-1 CSVESPGDSYEQYF
TRBJ2-1 - TRBV5-1 CASSPPGASGINEQFF
TRBJ2-7 - TRBV20-1 CSARDPGQTLYEQYF
TRBJ2-4 - TRBV5-1 CASSLGPRPSVDIQYF
TRBJ1-6 - TRBV11-2 CASNFRTAYNSPLHF
TRBJ2-1 - TRBV24-1 CATSGTSGSSYNEQFF
TRBJ2-7 few TRBV6-1 CASSGNLIGRAYEQYF
TRBJ1-1 - TRBV9 CASSADGLTEAFF
TRBJ1-6 few TRBV27 CASRRTYNSPLHF
TRBJ2-1 once TRBV20-1 CSARRGDRVSDEQFF
TRBJ1-6 few TRBV25-1 CASSELGQGDNSPLHF
TRBJ2-1 - TRBV20-1 CSVESDRGYNEQFF
TRBJ2-1 - TRBV13 CASSRPGTSGLSSYNEQFF
TRBJ1-5 few TRBV27 CVTRRTSHGSNQPQHF
TRBJ1-6 - TRBV5-1 CAGRDSSYNSPLHF
- - TRBV20-1 CSARVSYHYEQYF